This TCR beta chain was retrieved from a study of T-cell memory formation after mild COVID-19. Notes on the study in general: There were some responding clones in pre-infection memory, which suggested that cross-reactive memory had joined.

5'RACE primed from the constant segment yielded TCR alpha and TCR beta cDNA libraries bearing sample barcodes and UMIs. TCRdb analysed the 5' RACE reads with MiXCR anew, one entry per CDR3 protein. The sample lists some 120,000 distinct CDR3 sequences, roughly 6.2% seen once, with approximately 2.1% in the top ten. The V and J ends lost 6 bases and 7 bases, in that order; junction bases with no gene match: 11. Per the germline V gene, CDR1 is MNHEY and CDR2 is SVGEGT. The CDR3 sequence is 15 residues long. The table lists this clonotype with a few counts. As yet, its antigen is unknown. This rearrangement joins TRBV6-2 or TRBV6-3 to TRBJ2-1; 8 bases align to TRBD2. The sample consisted of PBMCs or a T cell subset sorted from them (not recorded which). This receptor was obtained from an adult woman who had mild COVID-19 (a few samples of this study predate the infection). Cell type and time point are not known. This CDR3 is CASRLATGGENEQFF. CDR3 nucleotide sequence: TGTGCCAGCAGGCTCGCAACGGGAGGGGAAAATGAGCAGTTCTTC.